The rows below give T cell receptor beta chains drawn from one sample of a study of cytomegalovirus exposure and HLA in healthy donors. TCRdb keeps only in-frame clones here, not all; method: immunoSEQ multiplex PCR. The table shows 150,000 to 200,000 clones, with about 88% occurring only once. Sequenced material: PBMCs. These receptors all stem from a man between 18 and 29 years old in good health and CMV-seropositive. CDR3s include the opening cysteine and the closing phenylalanine or tryptophan. A D gene is named only where the DNA matches it firmly. Only some rows state a clone size, as once, few, many or a class for expanded clones.

abundance	len	v_gene	d_gene	j_gene	CDR3nt	CDR3aa
NA	14	TRBV2	TRBD2	TRBJ2-1	TGTGCCAGCGGGATCTGGACTAGCGTAAATGAGCAGTTCTTC	CASGIWTSVNEQFF
once	13	TRBV5-1	TRBD2	TRBJ2-5	TGCGCCAGCAGCCGGGGACTACAAGAGACCCAGTACTTC	CASSRGLQETQYF
once	16	TRBV7-2	TRBD1	TRBJ1-6	TGTGCCAGCAGCCCCCGGACAGGGGGCTGGGGTTCACCCCTCCACTTT	CASSPRTGGWGSPLHF
NA	13	TRBV25-1	TRBD1	TRBJ1-2	TGTGCCAGCAGCGGACAGGATAACTATGGCTACACCTTC	CASSGQDNYGYTF
NA	16	TRBV7-2	TRBD2	TRBJ2-3	TGTGCCAGCAGCTCAGCACTAGCGGGGGGCCGGGGGAAGCAGTATTTT	CASSSALAGGRGKQYF
NA	15	TRBV9	NA	TRBJ2-3	TGTGCCAGCAGCGTAGTAGGGGGGGAGGGAGATACGCAGTATTTT	CASSVVGGEGDTQYF
NA	14	TRBV9	TRBD1	TRBJ1-2	TGTGCCAGCAGCGCGGGACAGGGAAACTATGGCTACACCTTC	CASSAGQGNYGYTF
NA	12	TRBV5-1	NA	TRBJ2-7	TGCGCCAGCAGCCCTGACACCTACGAGCAGTACTTC	CASSPDTYEQYF
few	13	TRBV19	NA	TRBJ1-1	TGTGCCAGTAGCTTAAATAAGCGGACTGAAGCTTTCTTT	CASSLNKRTEAFF
NA	14	TRBV7-8	TRBD1	TRBJ1-1	TGTGCCAGCAGCTTAGGACAGGGGAACACTGAAGCTTTCTTT	CASSLGQGNTEAFF
NA	14	TRBV11-3	NA	TRBJ1-1	TGTGCCAGCAGTTCAGATGGACAGAACACTGAAGCTTTCTTT	CASSSDGQNTEAFF
NA	15	TRBV4-2	NA	TRBJ2-3	TGTGCCAGCAGCCGGACCCGGGGATCCACAGATACGCAGTATTTT	CASSRTRGSTDTQYF
NA	15	TRBV14	TRBD1	TRBJ2-7	TGTGCCAGCAGCCCACCGGGACAGCATCTCTACGAGCAGTACTTC	CASSPPGQHLYEQYF
NA	18	TRBV6-1	TRBD2	TRBJ2-7	TGTGCCAGCAGTGCGGGACTAGCGGGGGGGCAGTACACCTACGAGCAGTACTTC	CASSAGLAGGQYTYEQYF
once	15	TRBV7-2	NA	TRBJ2-7	TGTGCCAGCAGCTTAGTTGGTGATCAGGTTTACGAGCAGTACTTC	CASSLVGDQVYEQYF
NA	17	TRBV7-2	NA	TRBJ1-1	TGTGCCAGCAGCTTATGGGAAGGGGGAAACAGAATCACTGAAGCTTTCTTT	CASSLWEGGNRITEAFF
NA	15	TRBV15	NA	TRBJ2-3	TGTGCCACCAGCATCCAGGGAAGTGGCACAGATACGCAGTATTTT	CATSIQGSGTDTQYF
few	16	TRBV11-3	TRBD2	TRBJ2-1	TGTGCCAGCAGCTTACTAGCGGGGGCCCTCTACAATGAGCAGTTCTTC	CASSLLAGALYNEQFF
NA	15	TRBV29-1	TRBD1	TRBJ1-2	TGCAGCGTTGGGCCGGACAGGGGGCTGTTGGATGGCTACACCTTC	CSVGPDRGLLDGYTF
NA	16	TRBV9	NA	TRBJ1-3	TGTGCCAGCAGCGTAGGCCCTTCTAGCTCTGGAAACACCATATATTTT	CASSVGPSSSGNTIYF
NA	18	TRBV5-4	TRBD2	TRBJ2-3	TGTGCCAGCAGCAGCCTGGGACTAGCGGGGGGGATAACAGATACGCAGTATTTT	CASSSLGLAGGITDTQYF
NA	15	TRBV12-2	NA	TRBJ1-2	TGTGCAAGTCGCCCGAACCAGGGGGCCAACTATGGCTACACCTTC	CASRPNQGANYGYTF
few	15	TRBV29-1	NA	TRBJ2-7	TGCAGCGTTGAAGACCAATCAGGCAGTTCCTACGAGCAGTACTTC	CSVEDQSGSSYEQYF
NA	13	TRBV5-1	NA	TRBJ2-6	TGCGCCAGCAGCAACTCTGGGGCCAACGGCCTGACTTTC	CASSNSGANGLTF
NA	13	TRBV18	NA	TRBJ2-7	TGTGCCAGCTCGCGAGACAGTCCCTCCGAGCAGTACTTC	CASSRDSPSEQYF
NA	14	TRBV7-8	NA	TRBJ2-1	TGTGCCAGCAGCTTACAGGGCTCCTACAATGAGCAGTTCTTC	CASSLQGSYNEQFF
NA	13	TRBV14	NA	TRBJ1-6	TGTGCCAGCAGCCAACAGATTAATTCACCCCTCCACTTT	CASSQQINSPLHF
NA	16	TRBV9	NA	TRBJ1-1	TGTGCCAGCAGCGTAGGGCGGGGGGCGATGAACACTGAAGCTTTCTTT	CASSVGRGAMNTEAFF
NA	13	TRBV29-1	TRBD1	TRBJ1-1	TGCAGCGTTTCGGGACAGGGGGGTACTGAAGCTTTCTTT	CSVSGQGGTEAFF
NA	17	TRBV25-1	TRBD1	TRBJ1-1	TGTGCCAGCAGTGAATCCGGAAACAGGGGAACGAACACTGAAGCTTTCTTT	CASSESGNRGTNTEAFF
NA	16	TRBV2	NA	TRBJ1-3	TGTGCCAGCAGTCGTGGGGGGACCAGACTAGGAAACACCATATATTTT	CASSRGGTRLGNTIYF
NA	13	TRBV4-1	NA	TRBJ1-1	TGCGCCAGCAGGGGAGCTGGGGTGGCTGAAGCTTTCTTT	CASRGAGVAEAFF
NA	16	TRBV4-3	NA	TRBJ1-2	TGCGCCAGCAGCCAAGATGGCGGGGGCGCGGACTATGGCTACACCTTC	CASSQDGGGADYGYTF
few	15	TRBV4-3	TRBD2	TRBJ2-5	TGCGCCAGCAGCCAAGAGCGGGGGGGCCAAGAGACCCAGTACTTC	CASSQERGGQETQYF
NA	12	TRBV2	NA	TRBJ1-5	TGTGCCAGCAGTGTACAGGCCCAGCCCCAGCATTTT	CASSVQAQPQHF
NA	14	TRBV6-1	TRBD1	TRBJ1-1	TGTGCCAGCAGTCGGACAGGGATGAACACTGAAGCTTTCTTT	CASSRTGMNTEAFF
NA	15	TRBV5-4	TRBD2	TRBJ2-5	TGTGCCAGCAGCTCGGGACTAGCGGCTTTAGAGACCCAGTACTTC	CASSSGLAALETQYF
NA	15	TRBV12-5	TRBD1	TRBJ1-1	TGTGCTAGTGGCCCCCAGACAGGGGTCCGCACTGAAGCTTTCTTT	CASGPQTGVRTEAFF
NA	14	TRBV5-6	TRBD1	TRBJ1-2	TGTGCCAGCAGCTGGGGGACAGCGTTCTATGGCTACACCTTC	CASSWGTAFYGYTF
few	16	TRBV7-8	NA	TRBJ2-5	TGTGCCAGCAGCTTAGTTCTCAGGGTGGGGTTTGAGACCCAGTACTTC	CASSLVLRVGFETQYF
NA	12	TRBV11-2	TRBD1	TRBJ2-7	TGTGCCAGCAGCCTCAGGGGGCGCGAGCAGTACTTC	CASSLRGREQYF
NA	14	TRBV7-8	NA	TRBJ2-7	TGTGCCAGCAGCTTAGACCAGGGGTTCTACGAGCAGTACTTC	CASSLDQGFYEQYF
NA	16	TRBV7-9	TRBD2	TRBJ2-5	TGTGCCAGCAGCCTACCGACTAGCGGGGAACAAGAGACCCAGTACTTC	CASSLPTSGEQETQYF
NA	15	TRBV9	NA	TRBJ1-6	TGTGCCAGCAGCGTAGAGGGTCAGGGCGGTTCACCCCTCCACTTT	CASSVEGQGGSPLHF
NA	14	TRBV18	NA	TRBJ1-1	TGTGCCAGCTCACCACCCGGGACAACCGCTGAAGCTTTCTTT	CASSPPGTTAEAFF
NA	12	TRBV25-1	NA	TRBJ1-2	TGTGCCAGTCAACAGGAGAACTATGGCTACACCTTC	CASQQENYGYTF
NA	15	TRBV2	TRBD1	TRBJ2-5	TGTGCCAGCAGCGAAGTCAGGGGGCGGCAAGAGACCCAGTACTTC	CASSEVRGRQETQYF
NA	17	TRBV7-9	NA	TRBJ2-1	TGTGCCAGCAGCTTAGCTAGTAGCCAGTCCTCCTACAATGAGCAGTTCTTC	CASSLASSQSSYNEQFF
few	16	TRBV19	TRBD2	TRBJ2-1	TGTGCCAGCTTTCCCCGGGGACTAGCGGCCGACAATGAGCAGTTCTTC	CASFPRGLAADNEQFF
few	14	TRBV5-6	NA	TRBJ2-7	TGTGCCAGCAGCTTCGGAGGGAGCTCCTACGAGCAGTACTTC	CASSFGGSSYEQYF
NA	14	TRBV11-2	NA	TRBJ2-2	TGTGCCAGCAGCTTACTGAGAAACACCGGGGAGCTGTTTTTT	CASSLLRNTGELFF
NA	13	TRBV2	NA	TRBJ1-5	TGTGCCAGCACTGGACAGCCCAATCAGCCCCAGCATTTT	CASTGQPNQPQHF
NA	13	TRBV9	NA	TRBJ2-1	TGTGCCAGCAGCTCCCCAGGGTACAATGAGCAGTTCTTC	CASSSPGYNEQFF
NA	15	TRBV6-1	TRBD1	TRBJ1-1	TGTGCCAGCAGTGGACAGGGGGCGCCGGACACTGAAGCTTTCTTT	CASSGQGAPDTEAFF
few	15	TRBV4-3	NA	TRBJ2-1	TGCGCCAGCAGCCAAGATACCGGGTCCAACAATGAGCAGTTCTTC	CASSQDTGSNNEQFF
NA	16	TRBV5-6	TRBD1	TRBJ1-3	TGTGCCAGCAGCGCGATGACAGGGGTTAAATTAAACACCATATATTTT	CASSAMTGVKLNTIYF
NA	17	TRBV4-2	TRBD1	TRBJ1-5	TGTGCCAGCAGCCAAGAGAGGACAGGGGAAAGCAATCAGCCCCAGCATTTT	CASSQERTGESNQPQHF
NA	17	TRBV9	TRBD2	TRBJ2-1	TGTGCCAGCAGCGTTGGGACTAGCGGGGGGGAGTACAATGAGCAGTTCTTC	CASSVGTSGGEYNEQFF
NA	13	TRBV6-6	NA	TRBJ1-1	TGTGCCGGCAGTTACGAAGGGAGCACTGAAGCTTTCTTT	CAGSYEGSTEAFF